This TCR beta chain comes out of a study of beta chain features in type 1 diabetes. This clone was observed a handful of times. Germline CDR1 reads SGDLS; CDR2 reads YYNGEE. The CDR3 has 14 amino acids. Trimming took off 4 bases at V and 0 bases at J, with 10 bases between the two ends. Every bit of the isolated RNA underwent reverse transcription, so sequencing read expressed TCRB transcripts. Using immunoSEQ multiplex PCR, the repertoire was profiled, and TCRdb retains in-frame clones only, with some absent. The table records about 400,000 clones, over 10% of them present only once. The receptor comes from a young man in good health. The material sequenced was naive CD4+ T cells from blood. The V call is TRBV9, the J call TRBJ1-1; a weak D match, TRBD1 (6 bases). The DNA of the CDR3 is TGTGCCAGCAGCTCTCGGACAGTGAACACTGAAGCTTTCTTT. Its translation: CASSSRTVNTEAFF.